This entry describes one T cell receptor (beta chain). The sample originates from a study of T cell responses to AZD1222 COVID-19 vaccine. With V trimmed by 4 bases and J by 6 bases, 2 bases remained unmatched. The V gene's germline CDR1 is SGHDN and CDR2 FVKESK. The CDR3 runs 14 residues. TCRdb's copy holds only in-frame clones and misses some; the assay was immunoSEQ multiplex PCR. Among some 130,000 clones listed, around 90% were seen once. This sequence originates from an adult in good health. V usage is TRBV14 and J usage is TRBJ2-1, with TRBD1 matching 11 bases. The sample in question was peripheral blood, obtained on day 0 of AZD1222 vaccination. In nucleotides, the CDR3 is TGTGCCAGCAGCCGAGGACAGGGGGCCAATGAGCAGTTCTTC. This translates into CASSRGQGANEQFF.